This T cell receptor (beta chain) was identified during a study of T cell responses to AZD1222 COVID-19 vaccine. Study as a whole: Timing groups of about 4 and about 12 weeks for second doses were pooled.

Data came from immunoSEQ multiplex PCR; TCRdb stores just in-frame clones and leaves some out. Counted here are 150,000 or so clones, 92% occurring once; the ten biggest clones make up approximately 2.1%. In regard to this clone: Its antigen remains unknown.

General observations from the study: The repertoires were collected only after the peak T cell response. Reportedly, nearly half of unique spike TCRs recognized epitopes outside B.1.351/B.1.1.7 mutations. The donors showed a predominance of white British ancestry and of females, with possible underestimation of clonal diversity.

V dropped 0 bases and J dropped 8 bases, with 16 bases sitting between them. In germline, CDR1 is LGHNA, CDR2 YSLEER. CDR3 length: 15 amino acids. Specimen: peripheral blood, collected on day 0 of AZD1222 vaccination. This chain connects TRBV4-3 to TRBJ1-2, with a possible D match to TRBD1 (6 bases). The TCR comes from an adult in good health. CDR3 residues: CASSQEVWQGLGYTF. Here the CDR3 DNA reads TGCGCCAGCAGCCAAGAGGTTTGGCAGGGGCTCGGCTACACCTTC.